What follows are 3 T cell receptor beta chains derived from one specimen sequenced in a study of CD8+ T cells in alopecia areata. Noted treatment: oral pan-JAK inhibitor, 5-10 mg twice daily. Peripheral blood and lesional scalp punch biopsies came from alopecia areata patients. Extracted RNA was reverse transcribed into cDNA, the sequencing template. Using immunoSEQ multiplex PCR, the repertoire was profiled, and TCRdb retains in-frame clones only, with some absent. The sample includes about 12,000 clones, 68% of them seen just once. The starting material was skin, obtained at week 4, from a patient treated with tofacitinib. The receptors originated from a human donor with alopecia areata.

CDR3 bases: TGCGCCAGCAGCCAAGATTATTCGAAAGACGCACCCCTCCACTTT. It yields the protein CASSQDYSKDAPLHF. This chain joins TRBV4-1 and TRBJ1-6; D remains ambiguous. The CDR3 is 15 amino acids. Trimming left V 0 bases short and J 11 bases short, with 14 bases between. Germline assignment: CDR1 MGHRA and CDR2 YSYEKL.

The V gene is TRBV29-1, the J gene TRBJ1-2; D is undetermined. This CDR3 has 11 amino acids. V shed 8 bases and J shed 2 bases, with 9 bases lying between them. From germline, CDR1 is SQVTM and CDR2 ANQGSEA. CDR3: CSWRGNYGYTF. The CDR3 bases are TGCAGCTGGAGAGGGAACTATGGCTACACCTTC.

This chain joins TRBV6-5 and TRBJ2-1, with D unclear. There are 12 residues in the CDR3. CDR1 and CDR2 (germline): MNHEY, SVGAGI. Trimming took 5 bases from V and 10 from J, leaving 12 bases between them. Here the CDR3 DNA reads TGTGCCAGCAGTAACGTCGGTGGGGAGCAGTTCTTC. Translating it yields CASSNVGGEQFF.